The clone carrying this TCR beta chain was detected many times. Its antigen is currently unknown. This specimen belongs to a study of neurological immune-mediated disorders. The study's findings and limits: Among 34 multiple sclerosis patients, 18 had repertoires that phylogenetic grouping placed in one related-CDR3 cluster, a possible signature.

A 10-nucleotide random UMI tagged transcripts in template-switch 5'RACE cDNA synthesis. TCRdb used MiXCR to reprocess the 5' RACE reads, holding one entry per CDR3 protein. The data hold 100,000 or so distinct CDR3 sequences, with around 3.3% observed a single time. Source material: PBMCs. The sequence was obtained from a woman aged 18-30 years with multiple sclerosis.

In DNA, the CDR3 is TGTGCCAGCAGCCAAGAGCTAATAGCAGACATTCAGTACTTC. Encoded protein: CASSQELIADIQYF. The chain links TRBV14 to TRBJ2-4; no clear D gene. V shed 0 bases and J shed 8 bases, with 11 bases lying between them. Germline V lookup: CDR1 SGHDN, CDR2 FVKESK. The CDR3 spans 14 residues.